The text below deals with one TCR beta chain. The data were obtained in a study of T cell changes during pregnancy in multiple sclerosis. Germline loops: CDR1 SGHAT, CDR2 FQNNGV. This CDR3 has 13 residues. Trimming left V 5 bases short and J 6 bases short, with 12 bases between. Using immunoSEQ multiplex PCR, the repertoire was profiled, and TCRdb retains in-frame clones only, with some absent. The sample lists about 31,000 clones; around nine tenths were seen once. This receptor was obtained from a female donor with multiple sclerosis, enrolled in a pregnancy study. The sequencing used CD8+ T cells from peripheral blood mononuclear cells, collected in the second trimester of pregnancy. The chain combines TRBV11-2 with TRBJ2-3, with D perhaps TRBD1 (5 bases). CDR3 region: CASSDHPGDTQYF. The DNA of the CDR3 is TGTGCCAGCAGCGACCACCCAGGGGATACGCAGTATTTT.